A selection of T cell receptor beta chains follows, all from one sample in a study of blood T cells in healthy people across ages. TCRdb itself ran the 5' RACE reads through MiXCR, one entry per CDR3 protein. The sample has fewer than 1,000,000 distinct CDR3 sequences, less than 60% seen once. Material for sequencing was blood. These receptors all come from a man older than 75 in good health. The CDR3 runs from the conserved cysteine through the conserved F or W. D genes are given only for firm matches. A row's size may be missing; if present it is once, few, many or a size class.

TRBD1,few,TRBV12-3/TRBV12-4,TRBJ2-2,TGTGCCAGCAGTCCAAGGACAGGGGGCGTCACCGGGGAGCTGTTTTTT,CASSPRTGGVTGELFF
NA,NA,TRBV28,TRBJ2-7,TGTGCCAGCAAGGAGGGGTACTACGAGCAGTACTTC,CASKEGYYEQYF
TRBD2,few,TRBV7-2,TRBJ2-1,TGTGCCAGCACCCGCCCGGGCGGGAGTAATGAGCAGTTCTTC,CASTRPGGSNEQFF
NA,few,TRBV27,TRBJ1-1,TGTGCCAGCATTTCCGGGACAACCAGGGGAGCTTTCTTT,CASISGTTRGAFF
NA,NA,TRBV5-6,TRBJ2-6,TGTGCCAGCAGCGTACCTTCTTTTAGCTCTGGGGCCAACGTCCTGACTTTC,CASSVPSFSSGANVLTF
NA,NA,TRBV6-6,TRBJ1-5,TGTACCAGCAGTGACATCGATAGCAATCAGCCCCAGCATTTT,CTSSDIDSNQPQHF
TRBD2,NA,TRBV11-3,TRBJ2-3,TGTGCCAGCAGAGCGGGGACTACAACAGATACGCAGTATTTT,CASRAGTTTDTQYF
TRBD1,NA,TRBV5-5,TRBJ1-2,TGTGCCAGCAGCACGATGACAGGGTCTAACTATGGCTACACCTTC,CASSTMTGSNYGYTF
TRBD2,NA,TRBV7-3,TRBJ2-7,TGTGCCAGCAGCTTACAGCGGACTAGCGGAGAACATTACGAGCAGTACTTC,CASSLQRTSGEHYEQYF
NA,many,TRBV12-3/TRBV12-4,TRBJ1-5,TGTGCCAGCAGTTTAGAATTCCAGCCCCAGCATTTT,CASSLEFQPQHF
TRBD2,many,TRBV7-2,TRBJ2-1,TGTGCCAGCAGCTCCCAAGCTAGCGGGCGAAGGAATGAGCAGTTCTTC,CASSSQASGRRNEQFF
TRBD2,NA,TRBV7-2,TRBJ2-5,TGTGCCAGCAGCTTTCCGATTAGTGGCGCGGGAGGGGCAGGAAATGAGCAGTACTTC,CASSFPISGAGGAGNEQYF
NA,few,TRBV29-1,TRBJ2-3,TGCAGCGTTGAGCGGCAGGGCTCCCCTCGGACAGATACGCAGTATTTT,CSVERQGSPRTDTQYF
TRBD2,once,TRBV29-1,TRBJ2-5,TGCAACGTGAGGACTAGCCTAGAGACCCAGTACTTC,CNVRTSLETQYF
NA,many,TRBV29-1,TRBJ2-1,TGCAGCGTTGAAGTACAGGTGGCAAATGAGCAGTTCTTC,CSVEVQVANEQFF
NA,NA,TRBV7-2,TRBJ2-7,TGTGTCAGCAGGGAGAGGACTAATCTGGCCTACGAGCAGTACTTC,CVSRERTNLAYEQYF
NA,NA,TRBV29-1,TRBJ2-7,TGCAGCGTTGGGCCGGGTGGCTACGAGCAGTACTTC,CSVGPGGYEQYF
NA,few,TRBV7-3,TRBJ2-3,TGTGCCAGCAGCCGGGGACCAGATACGCAGTATTTT,CASSRGPDTQYF
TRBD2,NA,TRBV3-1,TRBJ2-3,TGTGCCAGCAGCCGGGGACTAGCGGGGCCAGGAAGCACAGATACGCAGTATTTT,CASSRGLAGPGSTDTQYF
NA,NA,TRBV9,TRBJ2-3,TGTGCCAGCAGCGTAGATAGCGCGAGCACAGATACGCAGTATTTT,CASSVDSASTDTQYF
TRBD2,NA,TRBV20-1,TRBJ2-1,TGCAGTGCTAGAGATCTCGTGTCTAGCGGGACGAGCTCCTACAATGAGCAGTTCTTC,CSARDLVSSGTSSYNEQFF
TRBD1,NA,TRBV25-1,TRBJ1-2,TGTGCCAGCAGTGAATCTCAGGGGGCGCGGTATGGCTACACCTTC,CASSESQGARYGYTF
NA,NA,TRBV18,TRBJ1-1,TGTGCCAGCTCTCAAAGCCAGGGGAAGAACACTGAAGCTTTCTTT,CASSQSQGKNTEAFF
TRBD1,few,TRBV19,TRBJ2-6,TGTGCCAGTGAACAGGGGACTGGGGCCAACGTCCTGACTTTC,CASEQGTGANVLTF
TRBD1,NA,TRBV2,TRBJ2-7,TGTGCCAGCAGTGAAGAGATGGGACAGGGGGTATCCTACGAGCAGTACTTC,CASSEEMGQGVSYEQYF
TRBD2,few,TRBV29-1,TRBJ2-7,TGCAGCGCCCTAGTAGGGGTCCCGGGACTAGCGGGAGGGCCCGATTCCTACGAGCAGTACTTC,CSALVGVPGLAGGPDSYEQYF